This T cell receptor beta chain was obtained from a study of OX40 agonist ivuxolimab in advanced cancers. Overall study findings and caveats: CD8+ T cells showed, on average, more clonal expansion than CD4+ cells. Among the least clonally expanded were partial responders at 0.1-3.0 mg/kg.

The CDR3 is 12 residues long. V gave up 11 bases and J gave up 5 bases; unmatched junction bases: 5. Looked up from germline, CDR1 is ENHRY and CDR2 is SYGVKD. TCRdb's copy holds only in-frame clones and misses some; the assay was immunoSEQ multiplex PCR. Seen here are about 9,800 clones, approximately 88% observed once, and the top ten hold roughly 12%. About this clone itself: Antigen unknown.

This sequence joins TRBV10-3 and TRBJ2-2; 7 bases line up with TRBD1. The sequenced sample was CD4+ or CD8+ T cells sorted from blood, obtained in a trial of the OX40 agonist ivuxolimab. The sequence was collected from an adult with an advanced solid tumor such as melanoma, head and neck, liver or kidney cancer. The DNA of the CDR3 is TGTGCCCTCTCACAGGGGACCGGGGAGCTGTTTTTT. This sequence encodes CALSQGTGELFF.